The clone carrying this T cell receptor beta chain was counted at least ten times. From the PCR reads, TCRdb re-called clones with MiXCR. The table has about 28,000 clones, approximately 22% seen once. V shed 10 bases and J shed 5 bases, with 11 bases lying between them. The CDR3 runs 11 residues. This record belongs to a study of metastatic and nonmetastatic thyroid tumors. None of the patients had undergone any treatment ahead of thyroid surgery. Source material: blood. The rearrangement uses TRBV12-3 or TRBV12-4 and TRBJ2-5, with D unclear. The origin of this receptor is a female donor with papillary thyroid cancer or a benign thyroid nodule (not recorded which). Some clones in this sample may be carry-over from other donors' samples. CDR3 protein: CAITYRETQYF. The CDR3, as DNA: TGTGCCATAACATATCGGGAGACCCAGTACTTC.